This T cell receptor beta chain appears in the sequencing data of a study of graft-versus-host responses after intestinal transplantation. The protocol was immunoSEQ multiplex PCR, while the TCRdb copy is restricted to in-frame clones and leaves out a portion. The sample holds 45,000 or so clones, roughly nine tenths seen once. Germline-derived CDR1 and CDR2 are SNHLY and FYNNEI. Trimming pared 6 bases from V and 0 bases from J, leaving 10 bases between. This CDR3 has 14 residues. The chain uses TRBV2 and TRBJ2-3, with TRBD2 as a possible D gene (5 bases). The specimen comprised PBMCs, sampled 524 days after transplant. The receptor was isolated from a human patient who received an intestinal transplant, so some T cells may come from the graft donor. The CDR3 DNA sequence: TGTGCCAGCAGAGAGGGTTTCAGCACAGATACGCAGTATTTT. Its protein is CASREGFSTDTQYF.